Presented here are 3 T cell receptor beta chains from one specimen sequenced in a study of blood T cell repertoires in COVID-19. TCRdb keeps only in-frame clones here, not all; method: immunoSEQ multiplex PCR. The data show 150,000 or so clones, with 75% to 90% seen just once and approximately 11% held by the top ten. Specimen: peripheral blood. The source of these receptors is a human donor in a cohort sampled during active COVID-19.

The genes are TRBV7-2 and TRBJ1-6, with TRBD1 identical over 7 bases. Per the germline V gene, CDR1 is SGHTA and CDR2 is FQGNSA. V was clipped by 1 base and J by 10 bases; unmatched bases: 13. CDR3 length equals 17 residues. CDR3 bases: TGTGCCAGCAGCTTAGAGGGGACAGCTAGGGCCAGATCACCCCTCCACTTT. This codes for CASSLEGTARARSPLHF.

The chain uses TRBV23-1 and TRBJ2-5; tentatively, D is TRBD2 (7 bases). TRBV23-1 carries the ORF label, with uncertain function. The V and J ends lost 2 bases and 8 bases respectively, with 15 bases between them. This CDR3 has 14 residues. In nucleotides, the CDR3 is TGCGCCAGCAGTCAACCGAAGAGGGGGGGAACCCAGTACTTC. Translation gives CASSQPKRGGTQYF.

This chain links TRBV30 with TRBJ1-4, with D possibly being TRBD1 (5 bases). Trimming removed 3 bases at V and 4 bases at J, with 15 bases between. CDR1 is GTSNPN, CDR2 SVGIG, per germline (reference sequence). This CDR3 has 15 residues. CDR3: CAWRPPDRLNEKLFF. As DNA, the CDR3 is TGTGCCTGGAGACCCCCCGACAGACTTAATGAAAAACTGTTTTTT.